This T cell receptor (beta chain) emerged from a study of neoadjuvant anti-PD-1 for oral cavity cancer. The CDR3 is 16 amino acids. Per germline, CDR1 SEHNR and CDR2 FQNEAQ (reference sequence). The ends were cut back, 0 bases at V and 3 bases at J, with 11 bases in the middle. The time point was: after neoadjuvant nivolumab, at surgical resection. Sequenced by immunoSEQ multiplex PCR; TCRdb stores in-frame clones only, minus some. The table records 55,000 to 75,000 clones, 70% to 90% of them present only once. The sequence was collected from a person aged 40 to 85 with oral cavity squamous cell carcinoma. The rearrangement links TRBV7-9 to TRBJ1-4; no reliable D call. The starting material was PBMCs, obtained after nivolumab (anti-PD-1) treatment. DNA of the CDR3: TGTGCCAGCAGCTTAGCAGGAGTCACTTCTAATGAAAAACTGTTTTTT. Translated: CASSLAGVTSNEKLFF.